This T cell receptor (beta chain) was sequenced in a study of CD8 T cells in Susac syndrome. An amount of RNA that ranged from roughly 0.5 to 1 ug was reverse transcribed with random hexamers. The immunoSEQ assay covered 54 Vbeta and 13 Jbeta segments for CDR3. TCRdb ran MiXCR on the immunoSEQ multiplex PCR reads and lists one entry per CDR3 protein. Seen here are about 250,000 distinct CDR3 sequences, around 95% observed once, and the top ten hold about 0.071%. V was pared by 3 bases and J by 0 bases, with 6 bases between. The CDR3 has 14 amino acids. CDR1 SGHRS and CDR2 YFSETQ come from the germline V gene. TCR beta sequencing was performed on blood CD8+ and CD4+ T cells. The CD8+ and CD4+ T cells were negatively isolated, with the TEMRA cells enriched by FACS.

The clonotype originates from a human donor with multiple sclerosis. The sequencing input was CD4+ T cells from PBMCs. V and J are TRBV5-1 and TRBJ2-2; no clear D gene. The CDR3 DNA is TGCGCCAGCAGCTACAACCCGAACACCGGGGAGCTGTTTTTT. It is translated as CASSYNPNTGELFF.